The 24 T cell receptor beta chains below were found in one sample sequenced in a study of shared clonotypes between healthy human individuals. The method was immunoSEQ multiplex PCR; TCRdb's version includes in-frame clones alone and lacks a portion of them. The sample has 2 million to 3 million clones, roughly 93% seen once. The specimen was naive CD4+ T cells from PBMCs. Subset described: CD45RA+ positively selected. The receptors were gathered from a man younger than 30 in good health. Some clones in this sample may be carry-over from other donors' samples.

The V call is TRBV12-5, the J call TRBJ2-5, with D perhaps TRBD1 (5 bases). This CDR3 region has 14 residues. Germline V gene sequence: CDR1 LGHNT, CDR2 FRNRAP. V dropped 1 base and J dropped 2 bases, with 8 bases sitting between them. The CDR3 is CASGLETAQETQYF. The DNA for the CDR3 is TGTGCTAGTGGTTTGGAGACAGCTCAAGAGACCCAGTACTTC.

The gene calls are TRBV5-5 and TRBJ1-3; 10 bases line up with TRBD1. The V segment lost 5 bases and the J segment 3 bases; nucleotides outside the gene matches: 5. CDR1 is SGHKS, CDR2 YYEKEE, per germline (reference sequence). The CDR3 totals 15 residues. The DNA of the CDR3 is TGTGCCAGCAGTGTGGACAGGGGGGTTGGAAACACCATATATTTT. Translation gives CASSVDRGVGNTIYF.

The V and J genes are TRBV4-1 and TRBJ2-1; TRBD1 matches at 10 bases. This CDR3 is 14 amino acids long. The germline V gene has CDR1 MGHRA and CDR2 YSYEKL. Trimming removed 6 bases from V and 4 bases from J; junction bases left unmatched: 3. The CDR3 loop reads CASSPGQGYNEQFF. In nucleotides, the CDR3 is TGCGCCAGCAGTCCGGGACAGGGGTACAATGAGCAGTTCTTC.

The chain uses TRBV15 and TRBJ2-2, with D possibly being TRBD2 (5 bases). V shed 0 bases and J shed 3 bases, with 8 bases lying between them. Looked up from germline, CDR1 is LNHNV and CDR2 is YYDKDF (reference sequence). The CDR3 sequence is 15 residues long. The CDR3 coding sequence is TGTGCCACCAGCAGAGATTCGGGGTACACCGGGGAGCTGTTTTTT. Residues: CATSRDSGYTGELFF.

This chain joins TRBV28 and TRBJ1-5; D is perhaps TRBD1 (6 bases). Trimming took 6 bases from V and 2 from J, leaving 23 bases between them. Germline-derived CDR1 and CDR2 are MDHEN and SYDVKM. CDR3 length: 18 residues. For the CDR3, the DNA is TGTGCCAGCAGCGACCGATTCCAAACAGGGCCGGGCAATCAGCCCCAGCATTTT. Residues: CASSDRFQTGPGNQPQHF. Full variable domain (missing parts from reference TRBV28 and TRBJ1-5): DVKVTQSSRYLVKRTGEKVFLECVQDMDHENMFWYRQDPGLGLRLIYFSYDVKMKEKGDIPEGYSVSREKKERFSLILESASTNQTSMYLCASSDRFQTGPGNQPQHFGDGTRLSIL.

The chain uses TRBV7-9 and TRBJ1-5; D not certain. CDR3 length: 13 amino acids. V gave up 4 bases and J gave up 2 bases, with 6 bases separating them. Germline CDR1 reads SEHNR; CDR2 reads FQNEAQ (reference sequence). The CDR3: CASSSHGNQPQHF. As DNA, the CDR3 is TGTGCCAGCAGCTCGCACGGCAATCAGCCCCAGCATTTT.

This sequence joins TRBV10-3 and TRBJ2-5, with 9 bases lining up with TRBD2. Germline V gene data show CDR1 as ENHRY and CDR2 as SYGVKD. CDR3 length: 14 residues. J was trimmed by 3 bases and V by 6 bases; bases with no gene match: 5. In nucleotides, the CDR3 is TGTGCCATCAGCCCGACTAGCGGCGAAGAGACCCAGTACTTC. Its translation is CAISPTSGEETQYF.

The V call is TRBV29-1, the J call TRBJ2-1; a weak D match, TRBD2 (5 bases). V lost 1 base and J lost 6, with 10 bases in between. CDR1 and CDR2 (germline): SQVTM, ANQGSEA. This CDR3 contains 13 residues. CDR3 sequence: CSVEGNLANEQFF. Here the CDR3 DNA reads TGCAGCGTTGAAGGGAACCTAGCCAATGAGCAGTTCTTC.

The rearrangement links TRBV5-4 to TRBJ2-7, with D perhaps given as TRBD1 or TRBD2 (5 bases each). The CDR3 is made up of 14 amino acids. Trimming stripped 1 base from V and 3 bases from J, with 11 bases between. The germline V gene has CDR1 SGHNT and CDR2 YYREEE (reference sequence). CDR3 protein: CASSLRDGYYEQYF. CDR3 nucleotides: TGTGCCAGCAGCTTGCGGGACGGTTACTACGAGCAGTACTTC.

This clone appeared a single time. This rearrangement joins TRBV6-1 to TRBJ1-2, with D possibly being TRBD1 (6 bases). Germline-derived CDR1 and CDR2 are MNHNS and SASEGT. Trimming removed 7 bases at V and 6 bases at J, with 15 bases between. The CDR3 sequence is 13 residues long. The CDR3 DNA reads TGTGCCAGCATGGGCCAGGGGTTTCATGGCTACACCTTC. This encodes CASMGQGFHGYTF.

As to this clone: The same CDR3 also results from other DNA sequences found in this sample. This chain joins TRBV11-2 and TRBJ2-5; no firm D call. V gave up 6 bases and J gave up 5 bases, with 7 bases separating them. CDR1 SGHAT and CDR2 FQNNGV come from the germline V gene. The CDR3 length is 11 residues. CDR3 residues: CASSFRETQYF. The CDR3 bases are TGTGCCAGCAGTTTTCGGGAGACCCAGTACTTC. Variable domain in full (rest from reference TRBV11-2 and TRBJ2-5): EAGVAQSPRYKIIEKRQSVAFWCNPISGHATLYWYQQILGQGPKLLIQFQNNGVVDDSQLPKDRFSAERLKGVDSTLKIQPAKLEDSAVYLCASSFRETQYFGPGTRLLVL.

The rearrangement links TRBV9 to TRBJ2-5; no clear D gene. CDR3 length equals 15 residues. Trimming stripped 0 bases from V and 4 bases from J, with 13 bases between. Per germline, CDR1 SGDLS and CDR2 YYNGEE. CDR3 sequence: CASSVGPLPAETQYF. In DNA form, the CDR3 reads TGTGCCAGCAGCGTAGGGCCTCTCCCAGCAGAGACCCAGTACTTC.

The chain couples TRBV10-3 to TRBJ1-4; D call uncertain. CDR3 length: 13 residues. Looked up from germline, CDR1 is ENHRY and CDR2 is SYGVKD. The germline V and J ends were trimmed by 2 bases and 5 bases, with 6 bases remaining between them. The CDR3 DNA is TGTGCCATCAGTGAGGAGACGAATGAAAAACTGTTTTTT. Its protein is CAISEETNEKLFF.

In DNA, the CDR3 is TGTGCCAGCATCGAGACAGGGAGTGAAAAACTGTTTTTT. This encodes CASIETGSEKLFF. The chain couples TRBV28 to TRBJ1-4; 7 positions agree with TRBD1. Trimming took 7 bases from V and 7 from J; bases not matched to a gene: 6. The CDR3 loop spans 13 amino acids. CDR1 and CDR2 (germline): MDHEN, SYDVKM.

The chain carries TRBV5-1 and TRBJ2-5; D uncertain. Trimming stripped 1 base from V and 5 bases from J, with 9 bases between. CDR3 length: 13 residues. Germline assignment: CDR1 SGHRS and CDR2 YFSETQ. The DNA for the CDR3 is TGCGCCAGCAGCTTGAATGGGTTGGAGACCCAGTACTTC. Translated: CASSLNGLETQYF.

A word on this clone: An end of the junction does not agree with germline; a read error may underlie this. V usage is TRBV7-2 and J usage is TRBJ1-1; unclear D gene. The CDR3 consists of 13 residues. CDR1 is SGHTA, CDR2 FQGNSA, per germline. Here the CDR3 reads CASTLRVGTEAFF. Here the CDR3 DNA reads TGTGCCAGCACCTTAAGAGTGGGGACTGAAGCTTTCTTT.

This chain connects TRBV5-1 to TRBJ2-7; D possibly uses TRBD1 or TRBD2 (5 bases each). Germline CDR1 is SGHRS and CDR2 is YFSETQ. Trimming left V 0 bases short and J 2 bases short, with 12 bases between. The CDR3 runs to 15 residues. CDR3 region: CASSLAAGTPYEQYF. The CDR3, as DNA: TGCGCCAGCAGCTTGGCGGCAGGGACCCCCTACGAGCAGTACTTC.

The CDR3: CAWSVAFSDTQYF. For the CDR3, the DNA is TGTGCCTGGAGTGTAGCGTTTTCAGATACGCAGTATTTT. The chain has TRBV30 and TRBJ2-3, with D uncertain. Trimming left V 0 bases short and J 4 bases short, with 8 bases between. The CDR3 totals 13 residues. Germline V gives CDR1 GTSNPN, CDR2 SVGIG (reference sequence).

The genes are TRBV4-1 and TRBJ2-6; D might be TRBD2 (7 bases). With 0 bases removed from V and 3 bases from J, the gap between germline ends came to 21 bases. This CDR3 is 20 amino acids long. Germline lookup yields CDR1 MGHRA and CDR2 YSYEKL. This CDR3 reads CASSQDPNTGGAVGANVLTF. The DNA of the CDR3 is TGCGCCAGCAGCCAAGACCCCAATACGGGGGGCGCGGTTGGGGCCAACGTCCTGACTTTC.

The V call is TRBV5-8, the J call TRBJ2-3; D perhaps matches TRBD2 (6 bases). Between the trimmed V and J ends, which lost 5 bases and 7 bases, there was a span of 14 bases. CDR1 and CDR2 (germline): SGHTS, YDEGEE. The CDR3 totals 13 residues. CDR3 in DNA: TGTGCCAGCAGAGGAGGGGCCAGATATACGCAGTATTTT. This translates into CASRGGARYTQYF.

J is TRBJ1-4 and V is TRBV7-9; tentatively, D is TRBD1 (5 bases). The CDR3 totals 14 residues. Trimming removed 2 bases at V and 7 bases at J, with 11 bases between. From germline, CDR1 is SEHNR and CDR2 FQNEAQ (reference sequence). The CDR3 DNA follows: TGTGCCAGCAGCTTACAGGGTTATGGTGAAAAACTGTTTTTT. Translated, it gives CASSLQGYGEKLFF.

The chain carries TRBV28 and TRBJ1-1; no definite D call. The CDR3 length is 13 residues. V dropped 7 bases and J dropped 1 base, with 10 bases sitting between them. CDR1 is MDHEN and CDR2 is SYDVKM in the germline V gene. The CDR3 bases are TGTGCCAGCAACCCTCGCCCGAACACTGAAGCTTTCTTT. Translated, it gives CASNPRPNTEAFF.

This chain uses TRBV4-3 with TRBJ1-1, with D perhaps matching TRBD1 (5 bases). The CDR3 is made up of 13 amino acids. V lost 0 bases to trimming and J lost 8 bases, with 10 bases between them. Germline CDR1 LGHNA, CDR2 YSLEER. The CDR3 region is CASSQDNRFEAFF. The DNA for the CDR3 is TGCGCCAGCAGCCAAGATAACAGGTTCGAAGCTTTCTTT.

This chain's CDR3 is CASSVWNEQFF. CDR3 bases: TGTGCCAGTAGTGTCTGGAATGAGCAGTTCTTC. V gene TRBV19 combines with J gene TRBJ2-1; D gene unclear. V was cut by 5 bases and J by 7 bases, with 6 bases left in between. Germline values: CDR1 LNHDA, CDR2 SQIVND (reference sequence). CDR3 length equals 11 residues.